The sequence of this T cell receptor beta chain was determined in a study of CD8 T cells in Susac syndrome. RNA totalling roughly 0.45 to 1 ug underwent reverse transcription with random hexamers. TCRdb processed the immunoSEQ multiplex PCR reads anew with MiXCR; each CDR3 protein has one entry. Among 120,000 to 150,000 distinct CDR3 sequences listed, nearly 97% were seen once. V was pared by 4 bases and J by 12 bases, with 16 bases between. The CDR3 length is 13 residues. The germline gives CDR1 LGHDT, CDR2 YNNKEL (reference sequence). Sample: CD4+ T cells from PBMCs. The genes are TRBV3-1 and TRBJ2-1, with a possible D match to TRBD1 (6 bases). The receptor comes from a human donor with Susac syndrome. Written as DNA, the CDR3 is TGTGCCAGCAGCCGCATATTACAGGGCTGGCAGTTCTTC. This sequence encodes CASSRILQGWQFF.